This T cell receptor (beta chain) was obtained from a study of T cell changes during pregnancy in multiple sclerosis. In this sample, this clone turned up a few times. This CDR3 is also generated by other DNA sequences in the sample. Libraries were prepared by immunoSEQ multiplex PCR; TCRdb keeps only in-frame clonotypes and omits some of them. Of around 84,000 clones in the sample, around 94% were seen once. Trimming took off 0 bases at V and 6 bases at J, with 13 bases between the two ends. The CDR3 contains 15 residues. CDR1 is LNHNV, CDR2 YYDKDF, per germline (reference sequence). The material was peripheral blood, obtained in the second trimester of pregnancy. V gene TRBV15 combines with J gene TRBJ2-3; possible D gene TRBD2, 7 bases. The clonotype originates from a female donor in good health, enrolled as a control in a pregnancy study. CDR3 DNA: TGTGCCACCAGCAGAGATGGAGGGGGGGCGGATACGCAGTATTTT. Translated: CATSRDGGGADTQYF. The whole variable domain, remainder taken from reference TRBV15 and TRBJ2-3, is DAMVIQNPRYQVTQFGKPVTLSCSQTLNHNVMYWYQQKSSQAPKLLFHYYDKDFNNEADTPDNFQSRRPNTSFCFLDIRSPGLGDTAMYLCATSRDGGGADTQYFGPGTRLTVL.